The 24 T cell receptor beta chains below come from one sample, sequenced in a study of beta chain features in type 1 diabetes. Reverse transcription of all isolated RNA meant that expressed TCRB transcripts were sequenced. TCRdb keeps only in-frame clones here, not all; method: immunoSEQ multiplex PCR. The data hold 130,000 or so clones, with about 9.1% observed a single time. Material: central memory CD4+ T cells from blood. All receptors derive from a woman aged 40 to 50 in good health.

This clone was observed a few times. V is TRBV18 and J is TRBJ1-1; no clear D gene. The CDR3 covers 11 residues. In germline, CDR1 is KGHSH, CDR2 LQKENI. Trimming pared 5 bases from V and 4 bases from J, leaving 5 bases between. The CDR3 DNA is TGTGCCAGCTCAGAGGGCACTGAAGCTTTCTTT. It encodes CASSEGTEAFF.

This clone was counted many times. The V call is TRBV9, the J call TRBJ2-7; 7 bases are shared with TRBD1. Trimming at V came to 7 bases and at J to 0 bases, leaving 4 bases not matched to a gene. This CDR3 has 13 residues. Germline values: CDR1 SGDLS, CDR2 YYNGEE. The CDR3 sequence is CASGRDSSYEQYF. The CDR3, as DNA: TGTGCCAGCGGACGGGACAGCTCCTACGAGCAGTACTTC.

The gene calls are TRBV9 and TRBJ2-1, with D maybe TRBD2 (7 bases). CDR1 and CDR2 from the germline V gene are SGDLS and YYNGEE. This CDR3 spans 15 amino acids. Trimming removed 4 bases from V and 8 bases from J, with 19 bases in between. Here the CDR3 reads CASSLLGGASDEQFF. The DNA of the CDR3 is TGTGCCAGCAGCTTATTGGGGGGGGCTAGCGATGAGCAGTTCTTC.

The genes are TRBV12-5 and TRBJ2-5, with 10 bases lining up with TRBD2. This CDR3 has 16 amino acids. In germline, CDR1 is LGHNT, CDR2 FRNRAP. After removal of 2 bases from V and 1 base from J, the junction contained 4 bases not matched to a gene. The CDR3 reads CASGLSRTSGQETQYF. DNA of the CDR3: TGTGCTAGTGGTTTGTCGAGGACTAGCGGCCAAGAGACCCAGTACTTC.

The chain combines TRBV9 with TRBJ2-7; 8 nucleotides align to TRBD1. The germline V gene has CDR1 SGDLS and CDR2 YYNGEE. CDR3 length equals 17 residues. V was clipped by 0 bases and J by 0 bases; unmatched bases: 8. The CDR3 protein is CASSVGGQGAGSYEQYF. The CDR3 coding sequence is TGTGCCAGCAGCGTAGGAGGACAGGGTGCTGGCTCCTACGAGCAGTACTTC.

The table lists this clone with a count of one. The V gene is TRBV9, the J gene TRBJ1-6; the D gene is possibly TRBD1 (6 bases). Germline V gene lookup returns CDR1 SGDLS and CDR2 YYNGEE. The CDR3 contains 15 residues. Trimming pared 4 bases from V and 5 bases from J, leaving 13 bases between. The CDR3 nucleotides read TGTGCCAGCAGCCCGGCGGGGGCCAATAATTCACCCCTCCACTTT. Its protein is CASSPAGANNSPLHF.

This clone has a count of ten or more. The rearrangement links TRBV6-5 to TRBJ1-5, with D tentatively TRBD1 (5 bases). Germline V gene sequence: CDR1 MNHEY, CDR2 SVGAGI. The V and J ends lost 4 bases and 3 bases respectively, with 7 bases between them. There are 13 residues in the CDR3. In DNA form, the CDR3 reads TGTGCCAGCAGTTCAGGGTACAATCAGCCCCAGCATTTT. It yields the protein CASSSGYNQPQHF.

This sequence joins TRBV6-1 and TRBJ2-1; D gene unclear. Germline assignment: CDR1 MNHNS and CDR2 SASEGT. The V and J ends lost 2 bases and 2 bases respectively, with 10 bases between them. The CDR3 totals 15 residues. The CDR3 is CASSEQTTTYNEQFF. The CDR3 DNA sequence: TGTGCCAGCAGTGAACAAACGACAACCTACAATGAGCAGTTCTTC.

This rearrangement joins TRBV27 to TRBJ1-2; 9 bases align to TRBD1. The CDR3 length is 12 residues. The germline CDR1 and CDR2 sequences are MNHEY and SMNVEV (reference sequence). V lost 8 bases to trimming and J lost 7 bases; unmatched junction nucleotides: 5. CDR3 sequence reads: CASAGQGVGYTF. CDR3 coding DNA: TGTGCCAGCGCGGGACAGGGTGTTGGCTACACCTTC.

In its sample, this clone was seen many times. CDR3 nucleotides: TGCGCCAGCAGCCAAGAACTAGCGGGGGTTAAGCAGTACTTC. Protein sequence: CASSQELAGVKQYF. The V and J genes are TRBV4-3 and TRBJ2-4; 11 bases match TRBD2. This CDR3 spans 14 amino acids. Germline CDR1 LGHNA, CDR2 YSLEER. The J segment lost 13 bases and the V segment lost 0 bases, leaving 5 bases of the junction unmatched.

This clone was recorded a few times. The genes are TRBV5-1 and TRBJ2-7; 11 nucleotides line up with TRBD2. After removal of 1 base from V and 6 bases from J, the junction contained 3 bases not matched to a gene. This CDR3 is built from 14 residues. The germline gives CDR1 SGHRS, CDR2 YFSETQ. Here the CDR3 DNA reads TGCGCCAGCAGCTTGACTAGCGGGGGACTCGAGCAGTACTTC. Translation: CASSLTSGGLEQYF.

The genes are TRBV5-1 and TRBJ1-1; maybe TRBD1 (6 bases). The ends were cut back, 2 bases at V and 6 bases at J, with 20 bases in the middle. The CDR3 runs 16 residues. The germline gives CDR1 SGHRS, CDR2 YFSETQ. The CDR3 coding sequence is TGCGCCAGCAGCTTCGGCGGCAGGGGTTCTGGTCCTGAAGCTTTCTTT. This encodes CASSFGGRGSGPEAFF.

The chain is built from TRBV5-1 and TRBJ2-1; D is unresolved. V was pared by 0 bases and J by 5 bases, with 12 bases between. This CDR3 is built from 15 residues. CDR1 is SGHRS, CDR2 YFSETQ, per germline. In DNA, the CDR3 is TGCGCCAGCAGCTTGGGACTCCGAATCGACAATGAGCAGTTCTTC. Its translation: CASSLGLRIDNEQFF.

This chain links TRBV2 with TRBJ2-7, with 7 bases lining up with TRBD1. The CDR3 covers 14 residues. The junction had 7 bases not matched to a gene; V was cut back by 7 bases and J by 1 base. Germline CDR1 reads SNHLY; CDR2 reads FYNNEI. As DNA, the CDR3 is TGTGCCAGCAAGGAACAGGGGCAGTCCTACGAGCAGTACTTC. The encoded protein is CASKEQGQSYEQYF.

This clone was counted at least ten times. The V gene is TRBV7-2, the J gene TRBJ2-4, with 15 nucleotides matching TRBD2. Germline-derived CDR1 and CDR2 are SGHTA and FQGNSA. This CDR3 spans 17 amino acids. Unmatched junction bases numbered 8, after V lost 5 bases and J lost 6 bases. DNA for the CDR3: TGTGCCAGCAGCACCCGGACTAGCGGGGGGGCTGCAAACATTCAGTACTTC. Its protein product is CASSTRTSGGAANIQYF.

This clone was seen at least ten times. The chain employs TRBV4-2 and TRBJ2-7; 10 bases line up with TRBD2. The length of the CDR3 is 16 residues. V lost 4 bases to trimming and J lost 2 bases; unmatched junction nucleotides: 8. Per the germline V gene, CDR1 is LGHNA and CDR2 is YNFKEQ. As DNA, the CDR3 is TGTGCCAGCAGCCTAGCCGGGACTAGCGATACCTACGAGCAGTACTTC. Translating gives CASSLAGTSDTYEQYF.

This clone was detected a few times. This chain uses TRBV19 with TRBJ1-6; D not resolved. Germline V CDR1 and CDR2: LNHDA, SQIVND (reference sequence). This CDR3 is 14 amino acids long. The V and J ends lost 5 bases and 8 bases respectively, with 13 bases between them. Here the CDR3 reads CASSFARSDSPLHF. Written as DNA, the CDR3 is TGTGCCAGTAGTTTCGCCAGGTCGGATTCACCCCTCCACTTT.

This clone has just a few counts. The chain has TRBV6-5 and TRBJ2-7; D not certain. Germline loops: CDR1 MNHEY, CDR2 SVGAGI. V gave up 0 bases and J gave up 4 bases, with 16 bases separating them. This CDR3 is built from 16 residues. DNA of the CDR3: TGTGCCAGCAGTTACTCGGAGCCCCGTATCCATTACGAGCAGTACTTC. Its translation is CASSYSEPRIHYEQYF.

The chain has TRBV6-5 and TRBJ2-5, with TRBD2 identical over 7 bases. The CDR3 runs 14 residues. Per the germline V gene, CDR1 is MNHEY and CDR2 is SVGAGI. Losses at the gene ends were 2 bases for V and 4 bases for J; bases not matched to a gene: 4. This CDR3 is CASSYGTMRETQYF. CDR3 DNA sequence: TGTGCCAGCAGTTACGGGACTATGAGAGAGACCCAGTACTTC.

This clone was counted only a few times. V gene TRBV7-9 combines with J gene TRBJ1-2; 8 nucleotides agree with TRBD1. CDR1 SEHNR and CDR2 FQNEAQ come from the germline V gene (reference sequence). The CDR3 has 15 residues. V dropped 5 bases and J dropped 5; count of bases not matched to a gene: 10. CDR3 loop: CASSRGQGERYGYTF. The CDR3 coding sequence is TGTGCCAGCAGCCGTGGACAGGGAGAGAGGTATGGCTACACCTTC.

This clone was counted between two and nine times. V usage is TRBV2 and J usage is TRBJ1-5, with D possibly being TRBD1 (6 bases). Germline-derived CDR1 and CDR2 are SNHLY and FYNNEI. V was cut by 4 bases and J by 5 bases, with 12 bases left in between. The CDR3 length is 14 residues. CDR3 in DNA: TGTGCCAGCAGTGGCGACAGGAGCTATCAGCCCCAGCATTTT. This encodes CASSGDRSYQPQHF.

There are a few counts of this clone. The chain combines TRBV5-4 with TRBJ1-2, with D perhaps TRBD1 (5 bases). The germline CDR1 and CDR2 sequences are SGHNT and YYREEE (reference sequence). V dropped 6 bases and J dropped 2 bases, with 17 bases sitting between them. There are 15 residues in the CDR3. CDR3: CASTNPRGENYGYTF. In DNA, the CDR3 is TGTGCCAGCACTAACCCTCGGGGGGAAAACTATGGCTACACCTTC. Using reference TRBV5-4 and TRBJ1-2 for the parts outside the CDR3, the full variable domain is ETGVTQSPTHLIKTRGQQVTLRCSSQSGHNTVSWYQQALGQGPQFIFQYYREEENGRGNFPPRFSGLQFPNYSSELNVNALELDDSALYLCASTNPRGENYGYTFGSGTRLTVV.

The table lists this clone with a few counts. The V and J genes are TRBV6-5 and TRBJ2-7, with D perhaps TRBD1 (6 bases). CDR1 is MNHEY, CDR2 SVGAGI, per germline. The germline V and J ends were trimmed by 6 bases and 5 bases, with 14 bases remaining between them. The CDR3 sequence is 13 residues long. The CDR3, as DNA: TGTGCCAGCAGGGAACACAGGGTCCACGAGCAGTACTTC. Its protein product is CASREHRVHEQYF.

This clone has only a few counts. This rearrangement joins TRBV4-1 to TRBJ1-5; no reliable D call. Germline V CDR1 and CDR2: MGHRA, YSYEKL. Between the trimmed V and J ends, which lost 5 bases and 7 bases, there was a span of 6 bases. The CDR3 length is 11 residues. The CDR3 sequence is CASSLGQPQHF. In nucleotides, the CDR3 is TGCGCCAGCAGCTTGGGCCAGCCCCAGCATTTT.